This TCR beta chain appears in the sequencing data of a study of shared clonotypes between healthy human individuals. Study results and caveats: Limitation of the genetic and exposure-history diversity represented came from the few donors.

All donors were Caucasian adults living in Nashville, Tennessee. About 30,000 T cell genomes, or approximately 270 ng DNA, went into replicate PCRs of unsorted PBMC. The method was immunoSEQ multiplex PCR; TCRdb's version includes in-frame clones alone and lacks a portion of them. The table records fewer than 650,000 clones, over 60% of them present only once. This CDR3 is built from 14 residues. The V gene's germline CDR1 is KGHSH and CDR2 LQKENI. Trimming removed 5 bases from V and 5 bases from J, with 15 bases in between. Turning to this clone: Its target is unknown.

The receptor was derived from a woman in her 40s in good health. Some clones in this sample may be carry-over from other donors' samples. This chain joins TRBV18 and TRBJ2-5; tentatively, D is TRBD1 (6 bases). The specimen was PBMCs. Here the CDR3 DNA reads TGTGCCAGCTCAGAACAGGGTCCCGGCGAGACCCAGTACTTC. It specifies CASSEQGPGETQYF.